Only one count was recorded for the clone carrying this T cell receptor (beta chain). CDR1 MNHEY and CDR2 SVGAGI come from the germline V gene. V lost 6 bases, J lost 4 bases, and 7 bases lay in between. The CDR3 has 12 amino acids. The sample is drawn from a study of blood T cell repertoires in COVID-19. Study summary: Samples taken during acute and convalescent COVID-19 were collected in the United States, Italy and Spain.

Methods used by the authors: Estimated nucleated cell counts came from reference gene primer amplification. Using immunoSEQ multiplex PCR, the repertoire was profiled, and TCRdb retains in-frame clones only, with some absent. The V and J calls and clone size are taken from that table; D and trimming were inferred from the DNA. The sample has 65,000 to 80,000 clones, 70% to 90% seen once. Specimen: peripheral blood. The gene calls are TRBV6-5 and TRBJ1-5; unclear D gene. The sequence came from a man between 45 and 60 years old with active COVID-19. CDR3 in amino acids: CASRADNQPQHF. The CDR3 nucleotides read TGTGCCAGCAGGGCAGATAATCAGCCCCAGCATTTT.